A selection of T cell receptor beta chains follows, all from one sample in a study of T cell responses to AZD1222 COVID-19 vaccine. TCRdb's copy holds only in-frame clones and misses some; the assay was immunoSEQ multiplex PCR. The sample carries more than 110,000 clones, 90% to 95% recorded once. Sequenced here: peripheral blood, sampled on day 0 of AZD1222 vaccination. These receptors originate from an adult in good health. Each CDR3 is given with its conserved first and last residue. A D gene is named only where the DNA matches it firmly. The size field is filled for only some rows; it gives once, few, many or a size class.

j_call: TRBJ2-3; clone_size: -; v_call: TRBV5-8; d_call: TRBD2; cdr3_nt: TGTGCCAGCAGCTTGTCAGGGGCTGGGACTAGCGGGTCTTTT; cdr3_aa: CASSLSGAGTSGSF
j_call: TRBJ2-1; clone_size: -; v_call: TRBV10-1; d_call: -; cdr3_nt: TGCGCCAGCAGTGAGGCGGGGGCAAGCTCCTACAATGAGCAGTTCTTC; cdr3_aa: CASSEAGASSYNEQFF
j_call: TRBJ2-3; clone_size: -; v_call: TRBV6-4; d_call: -; cdr3_nt: TGTGCCAGCAGCCAGGGAGATACGCAGTATTTT; cdr3_aa: CASSQGDTQYF
j_call: TRBJ2-5; clone_size: -; v_call: TRBV15; d_call: -; cdr3_nt: TGTGCCACCAGCAGGATAAGGACAGAGTGGCAAGAGACCCAGTACTTC; cdr3_aa: CATSRIRTEWQETQYF
j_call: TRBJ1-5; clone_size: -; v_call: TRBV24-1; d_call: -; cdr3_nt: TGTGCCACCAGACCTAGGGCCGTTGTCGCTCAGCCCCAGCATTTT; cdr3_aa: CATRPRAVVAQPQHF
j_call: TRBJ2-3; clone_size: -; v_call: TRBV10-3; d_call: TRBD2; cdr3_nt: TGTGCCATCAGTGGAAAGACTAGCGGGACCACAGATACGCAGTATTTT; cdr3_aa: CAISGKTSGTTDTQYF
j_call: TRBJ1-5; clone_size: -; v_call: TRBV12-3/TRBV12-4; d_call: TRBD1; cdr3_nt: TGTGCCAGCACAGGGGGCGGGCAGCCCCAGCATTTT; cdr3_aa: CASTGGGQPQHF
j_call: TRBJ2-7; clone_size: -; v_call: TRBV5-1; d_call: TRBD1; cdr3_nt: TGCGCCAGCAGCTTGGGACAGGGGTTCTCCTACGAGCAGTACTTC; cdr3_aa: CASSLGQGFSYEQYF
j_call: TRBJ2-1; clone_size: once; v_call: TRBV5-4; d_call: -; cdr3_nt: TGTGCCAGCAGCTTAATTTCAACGGTGGAGGAGCAGTTCTTC; cdr3_aa: CASSLISTVEEQFF
j_call: TRBJ1-1; clone_size: -; v_call: TRBV9; d_call: -; cdr3_nt: TGTGCCAGCAGCGTAGCTCTGGGGATGAACACTGAAGCTTTCTTT; cdr3_aa: CASSVALGMNTEAFF
j_call: TRBJ1-1; clone_size: -; v_call: TRBV27; d_call: -; cdr3_nt: TGTGCCAGCAGTGTGGCTCGTTGGAACACTGAAGCTTTCTTT; cdr3_aa: CASSVARWNTEAFF
j_call: TRBJ2-3; clone_size: -; v_call: TRBV24-1; d_call: -; cdr3_nt: TGTGCCACCAGTGATTCCTTCTCGGGGATGCAGTATTTT; cdr3_aa: CATSDSFSGMQYF
j_call: TRBJ1-3; clone_size: -; v_call: TRBV5-8; d_call: TRBD1; cdr3_nt: TGTGCCAGCAGCTTGGAGGGACAGGGGAAAGGTGGAAACACCATATATTTT; cdr3_aa: CASSLEGQGKGGNTIYF
j_call: TRBJ1-3; clone_size: -; v_call: TRBV6-6; d_call: -; cdr3_nt: TGTGCCTCGACAAGGGCCCTTTCGAGATCTGGAAACACCATATATTTT; cdr3_aa: CASTRALSRSGNTIYF
j_call: TRBJ2-7; clone_size: -; v_call: TRBV4-1; d_call: TRBD1; cdr3_nt: TGCGCCAGCAGCACAGGACCGGGACAGATCATGTACGAGCAGTACTTC; cdr3_aa: CASSTGPGQIMYEQYF
j_call: TRBJ1-5; clone_size: -; v_call: TRBV15; d_call: TRBD1; cdr3_nt: TGTGCCACCAGCAGACTCCCCGGACAGGGCGGCAATCAGCCCCAGCATTTT; cdr3_aa: CATSRLPGQGGNQPQHF
j_call: TRBJ1-5; clone_size: -; v_call: TRBV4-1; d_call: -; cdr3_nt: TGCGCCAGCAGCCAAGATGTGGGGTCAGGACGGCCCCAGCATTTT; cdr3_aa: CASSQDVGSGRPQHF
j_call: TRBJ2-2; clone_size: -; v_call: TRBV7-8; d_call: TRBD2; cdr3_nt: TGTGCCAGCAGCTTAGGTTCTAGCGGGAGGGGTACCGGGGAGCTGTTTTTT; cdr3_aa: CASSLGSSGRGTGELFF
j_call: TRBJ2-3; clone_size: -; v_call: TRBV30; d_call: TRBD1; cdr3_nt: TGTGCCTGGTACATTCCGGGACAGGGCTCGGATACGCAGTATTTT; cdr3_aa: CAWYIPGQGSDTQYF
j_call: TRBJ1-5; clone_size: -; v_call: TRBV7-8; d_call: -; cdr3_nt: TGTGCCAGCAGCTCTGCAGCAGAAAATCAGCCCCAGCATTTT; cdr3_aa: CASSSAAENQPQHF
j_call: TRBJ2-3; clone_size: few; v_call: TRBV28; d_call: TRBD2; cdr3_nt: TGTGCCAGCAGCACCAATCGACTAGCGGGAGAGACAGATACGCAGTATTTT; cdr3_aa: CASSTNRLAGETDTQYF
j_call: TRBJ2-3; clone_size: -; v_call: TRBV29-1; d_call: -; cdr3_nt: TGCAGCGTCCAGACCACAGATACGCAGTATTTT; cdr3_aa: CSVQTTDTQYF
j_call: TRBJ1-1; clone_size: -; v_call: TRBV11-2; d_call: -; cdr3_nt: TGTGCCAGCAGCCGACAGAGAATGAACACTGAAGCTTTCTTT; cdr3_aa: CASSRQRMNTEAFF
j_call: TRBJ2-6; clone_size: -; v_call: TRBV28; d_call: -; cdr3_nt: TGTGCCACCAGGAGAGCTGGGGCCAACGTCCTGACTTTC; cdr3_aa: CATRRAGANVLTF
j_call: TRBJ1-1; clone_size: -; v_call: TRBV4-2; d_call: -; cdr3_nt: TGTGCCAGCAGCCAGGACTGGACGAACACTGAAGCTTTCTTT; cdr3_aa: CASSQDWTNTEAFF
j_call: TRBJ2-7; clone_size: -; v_call: TRBV11-1; d_call: -; cdr3_nt: TGTGCCAGCAGCTTAGCGGGGCAGGGGTCTTCCCACGAGCAGTACTTC; cdr3_aa: CASSLAGQGSSHEQYF
j_call: TRBJ2-1; clone_size: -; v_call: TRBV19; d_call: -; cdr3_nt: TGTGCCAGTAGTATAATACGGACTTACAATGAGCAGTTCTTC; cdr3_aa: CASSIIRTYNEQFF
j_call: TRBJ1-4; clone_size: -; v_call: TRBV5-1; d_call: TRBD1; cdr3_nt: TGCGCCAGCAGCTTATCCGGGACAGCTAATGAAAAACTGTTTTTT; cdr3_aa: CASSLSGTANEKLFF
j_call: TRBJ2-7; clone_size: -; v_call: TRBV19; d_call: TRBD1; cdr3_nt: TGTGCCAGTAGTGTCGGGACAGGAATGTACGAGCAGTACTTC; cdr3_aa: CASSVGTGMYEQYF
j_call: TRBJ2-2; clone_size: -; v_call: TRBV27; d_call: -; cdr3_nt: TGTGCCAGCAGTTTAACCCAGGGAGTCGGGGAGCTGTTTTTT; cdr3_aa: CASSLTQGVGELFF
j_call: TRBJ2-3; clone_size: once; v_call: TRBV12-3/TRBV12-4; d_call: -; cdr3_nt: TGTGCCAGCACCCCCGCCCACCCAGCGCAGTATTTT; cdr3_aa: CASTPAHPAQYF
j_call: TRBJ2-7; clone_size: -; v_call: TRBV5-4; d_call: -; cdr3_nt: TGTGCCAGCAGCTCCTCCCCGGGCAGGGTAAACGAGCAGTACTTC; cdr3_aa: CASSSSPGRVNEQYF
j_call: TRBJ1-1; clone_size: -; v_call: TRBV15; d_call: -; cdr3_nt: TGTGCCACCCGGGCGGGGATGAACACTGAAGCTTTCTTT; cdr3_aa: CATRAGMNTEAFF
j_call: TRBJ1-2; clone_size: -; v_call: TRBV3-1/TRBV3-2; d_call: -; cdr3_nt: TGTGCCAGCAGCCTTCACAGGGATCCTAACTATGGCTACACCTTC; cdr3_aa: CASSLHRDPNYGYTF
j_call: TRBJ1-1; clone_size: -; v_call: TRBV5-6; d_call: -; cdr3_nt: TGTGCCAGCAGCTTTGATCACCGCCGGAGGGCTGAAGCTTTCTTT; cdr3_aa: CASSFDHRRRAEAFF
j_call: TRBJ2-3; clone_size: -; v_call: TRBV9; d_call: -; cdr3_nt: TGTGCCAGCAGCCCCCAGGAACAGAAAGATACGCAGTATTTT; cdr3_aa: CASSPQEQKDTQYF
j_call: TRBJ1-3; clone_size: once; v_call: TRBV30; d_call: -; cdr3_nt: TGTGCCTGCCTCCGGGGGATGACGGTCGGAAACACCATATATTTT; cdr3_aa: CACLRGMTVGNTIYF
j_call: TRBJ2-7; clone_size: -; v_call: TRBV11-2; d_call: -; cdr3_nt: TGTGCCAGCAGCGCCCCGGGCAAGCGGGCGCTCCACGAGCAGTACTTC; cdr3_aa: CASSAPGKRALHEQYF
j_call: TRBJ2-7; clone_size: -; v_call: TRBV7-9; d_call: -; cdr3_nt: TGTGCCAGCAGCTTAGGGGTCGGACAGTCGTTTTTCCTTAACTACGAGCAGTACTTC; cdr3_aa: CASSLGVGQSFFLNYEQYF
j_call: TRBJ2-1; clone_size: -; v_call: TRBV10-2; d_call: TRBD2; cdr3_nt: TGCGCCAGCAGTATGACTAGCGGGAGCGTCTGGTACAATGAGCAGTTCTTC; cdr3_aa: CASSMTSGSVWYNEQFF
j_call: TRBJ2-5; clone_size: -; v_call: TRBV7-2; d_call: TRBD2; cdr3_nt: TGTGCCAGCAGCCCGGGGGGAGGGGAAAGGACCCAGTACTTC; cdr3_aa: CASSPGGGERTQYF
j_call: TRBJ1-5; clone_size: -; v_call: TRBV6-5; d_call: TRBD1; cdr3_nt: TGTGCCAGCAGTCCCGGGACAGGGTATAATCAGCCCCAGCATTTT; cdr3_aa: CASSPGTGYNQPQHF